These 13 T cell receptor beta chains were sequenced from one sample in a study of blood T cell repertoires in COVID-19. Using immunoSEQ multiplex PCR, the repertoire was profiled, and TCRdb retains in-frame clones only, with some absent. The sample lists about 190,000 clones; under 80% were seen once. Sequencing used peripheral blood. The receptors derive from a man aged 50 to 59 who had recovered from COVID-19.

The chain's CDR3 is CASSVQKFDEQFF. DNA for the CDR3: TGTGCCAGCAGTGTACAGAAGTTTGATGAGCAGTTCTTC. The chain employs TRBV6-4 and TRBJ2-1, with no clear D. The germline gives CDR1 MRHNA, CDR2 SNTAGT. Trimming removed 4 bases from V and 8 bases from J, with 12 bases in between. The CDR3 is 13 residues long.

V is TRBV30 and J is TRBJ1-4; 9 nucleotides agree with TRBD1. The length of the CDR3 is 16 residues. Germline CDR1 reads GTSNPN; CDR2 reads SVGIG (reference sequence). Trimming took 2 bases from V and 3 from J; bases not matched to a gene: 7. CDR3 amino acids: CAWSIGWDRANEKLFF. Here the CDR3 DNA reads TGTGCCTGGAGTATTGGGTGGGACAGGGCTAATGAAAAACTGTTTTTT.

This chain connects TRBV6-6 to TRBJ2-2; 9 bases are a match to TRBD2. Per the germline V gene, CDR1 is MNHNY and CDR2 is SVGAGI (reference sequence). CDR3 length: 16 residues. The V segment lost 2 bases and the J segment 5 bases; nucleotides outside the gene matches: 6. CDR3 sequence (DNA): TGTGCCAGCAGTTACGTCGCGGGAGGGCCAACCGGGGAGCTGTTTTTT. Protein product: CASSYVAGGPTGELFF.

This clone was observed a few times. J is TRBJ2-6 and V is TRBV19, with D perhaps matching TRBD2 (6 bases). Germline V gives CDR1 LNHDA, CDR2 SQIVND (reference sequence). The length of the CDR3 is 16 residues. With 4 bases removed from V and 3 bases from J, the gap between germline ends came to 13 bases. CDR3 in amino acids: CASSTRGLNGANVLTF. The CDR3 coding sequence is TGTGCCAGTAGTACGAGGGGACTCAATGGGGCCAACGTCCTGACTTTC.

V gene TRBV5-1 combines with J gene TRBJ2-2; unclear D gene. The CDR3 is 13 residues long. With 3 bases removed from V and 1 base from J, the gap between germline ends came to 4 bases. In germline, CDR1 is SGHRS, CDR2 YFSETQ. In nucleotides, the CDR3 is TGCGCCAGCAGCTCAGGGAACACCGGGGAGCTGTTTTTT. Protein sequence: CASSSGNTGELFF.

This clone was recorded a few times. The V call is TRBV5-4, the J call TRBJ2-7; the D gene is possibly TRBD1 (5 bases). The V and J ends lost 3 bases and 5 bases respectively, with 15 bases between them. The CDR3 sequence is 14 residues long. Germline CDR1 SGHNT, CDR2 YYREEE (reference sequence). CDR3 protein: CASSSLAQGDEQYF. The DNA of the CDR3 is TGTGCCAGCAGCTCACTTGCTCAGGGTGACGAGCAGTACTTC.

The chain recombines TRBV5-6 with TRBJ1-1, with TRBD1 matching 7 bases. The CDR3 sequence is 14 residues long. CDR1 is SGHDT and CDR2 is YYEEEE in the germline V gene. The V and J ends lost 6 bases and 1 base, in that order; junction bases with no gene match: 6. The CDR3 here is CASTLGQTNTEAFF. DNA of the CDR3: TGTGCCAGCACCCTGGGACAGACGAACACTGAAGCTTTCTTT.

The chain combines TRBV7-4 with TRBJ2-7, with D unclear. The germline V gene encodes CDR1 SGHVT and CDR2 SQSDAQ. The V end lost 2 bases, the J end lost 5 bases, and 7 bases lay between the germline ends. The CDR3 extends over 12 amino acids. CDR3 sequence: CASSLPFHEQYF. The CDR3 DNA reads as TGTGCCAGCAGCTTACCGTTCCACGAGCAGTACTTC. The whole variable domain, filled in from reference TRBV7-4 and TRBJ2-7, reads GAGVSQSPRYKVAKRGRDVALRCDSISGHVTLYWYRQTLGQGSEVLTYSQSDAQRDKSGRPSGRFSAERPERSVSTLKIQRTEQGDSAVYLCASSLPFHEQYFGPGTRLTVT.

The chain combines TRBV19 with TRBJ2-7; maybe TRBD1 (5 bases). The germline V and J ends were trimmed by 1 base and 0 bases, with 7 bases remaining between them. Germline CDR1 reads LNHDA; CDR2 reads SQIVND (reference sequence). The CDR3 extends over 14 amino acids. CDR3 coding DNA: TGTGCCAGTAGTATAGGCAGGGACTCCTACGAGCAGTACTTC. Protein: CASSIGRDSYEQYF.

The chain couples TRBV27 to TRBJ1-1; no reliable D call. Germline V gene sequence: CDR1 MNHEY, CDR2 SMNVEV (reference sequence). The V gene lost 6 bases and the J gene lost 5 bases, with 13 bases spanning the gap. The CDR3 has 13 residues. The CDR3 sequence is CASSSEGDTEAFF. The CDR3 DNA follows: TGTGCCAGCAGCTCCGAGGGAGATACTGAAGCTTTCTTT.

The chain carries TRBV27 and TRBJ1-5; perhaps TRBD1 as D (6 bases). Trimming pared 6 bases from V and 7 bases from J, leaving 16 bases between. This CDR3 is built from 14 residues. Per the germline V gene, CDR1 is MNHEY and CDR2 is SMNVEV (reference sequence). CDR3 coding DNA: TGTGCCAGCAGCATGACAGGTGTGGGGCAGCCCCAGCATTTT. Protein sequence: CASSMTGVGQPQHF.

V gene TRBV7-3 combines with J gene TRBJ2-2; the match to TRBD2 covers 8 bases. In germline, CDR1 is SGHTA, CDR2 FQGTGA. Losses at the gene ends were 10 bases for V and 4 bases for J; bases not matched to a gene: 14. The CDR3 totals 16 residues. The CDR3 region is CATGEAGGTATGELFF. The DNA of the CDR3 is TGTGCCACCGGGGAGGCGGGAGGCACGGCCACCGGGGAGCTGTTTTTT.

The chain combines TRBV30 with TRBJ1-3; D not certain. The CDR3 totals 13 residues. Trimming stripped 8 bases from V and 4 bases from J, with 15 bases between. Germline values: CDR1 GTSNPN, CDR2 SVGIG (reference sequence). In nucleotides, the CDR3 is TGTGCCGGGGAAACCGCGACAGGAAACACCATATATTTT. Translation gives CAGETATGNTIYF.